The 2 T cell receptor beta chains listed next were all sequenced from one sample in a study of cytomegalovirus exposure and HLA in healthy donors. The primer mix had 60 Vbeta and 13 Jbeta primers. Clones were read by immunoSEQ multiplex PCR, and TCRdb kept only the in-frame ones, dropping some. This table holds about 120,000 clones, 80% found once. Sequencing was done on a sample of PBMCs. These receptors all come from a female donor in good health and CMV-seronegative.

The V and J genes are TRBV6-5 and TRBJ2-5, with a tentative D call TRBD1 (6 bases). The DNA end is more similar to TRBJ2-7, so the J call may be wrong. The CDR3 length is 13 residues. Per germline, CDR1 MNHEY and CDR2 SVGAGI. The CDR3 loop reads CASGQSSSYEQYF. The CDR3 region has the DNA TGTGCCAGCGGACAGTCGAGCTCCTACGAGCAGTACTTC.

This clone has only one observation. V and J are TRBV6-1 and TRBJ2-5; tentatively, D is TRBD2 (5 bases). Germline lookup yields CDR1 MNHNS and CDR2 SASEGT. The length of the CDR3 is 14 residues. The V end was cut by 7 bases, the J end by 4 bases, with 16 bases between. CDR3 nucleotide sequence: TGTGCCAGCAAATCTGAACTAGTAGGAGAGACCCAGTACTTC. This sequence encodes CASKSELVGETQYF.